This T cell receptor beta chain was observed in a study of cytomegalovirus exposure and HLA in healthy donors. Study findings and constraints: The finding came from a later analysis; first-cohort TCR clusters tended to co-occur in the approximately 120 validation repertoires. Across donors, most TCRs were seen rarely, yet some public ones were widespread. CMV antigen specificity of a few CMV-associated chains was confirmed in vitro.

Generated by immunoSEQ multiplex PCR, the TCRdb table keeps only in-frame clones and is missing some. The sample records approximately 140,000 clones, 86% being singletons. This clone was counted a single time. The antigen remains unidentified. The sequence was obtained from a man between 18 and 29 years old in good health and CMV-seronegative. Sequencing was carried out using PBMCs.

The CDR3 here is CASSIDPGQVYGYTF. As DNA, the CDR3 is TGTGCCAGTAGTATAGACCCGGGACAGGTCTATGGCTACACCTTC. V is TRBV19 and J is TRBJ1-2, with 8 positions matching TRBD1. J gave up 4 bases and V 0 bases, and 4 bases lay outside the gene matches. The CDR3 is made up of 15 amino acids. CDR1 and CDR2 (germline): LNHDA, SQIVND (reference sequence).